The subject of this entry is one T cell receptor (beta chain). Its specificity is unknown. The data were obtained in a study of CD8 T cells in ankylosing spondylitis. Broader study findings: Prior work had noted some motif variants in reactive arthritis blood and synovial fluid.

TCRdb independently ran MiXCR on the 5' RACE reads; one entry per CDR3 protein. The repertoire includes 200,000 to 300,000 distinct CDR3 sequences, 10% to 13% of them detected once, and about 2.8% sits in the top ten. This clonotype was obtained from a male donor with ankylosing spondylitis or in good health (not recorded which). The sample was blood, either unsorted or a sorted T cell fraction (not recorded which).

CDR3 protein: CSVGTGGIGGYTF. In DNA, the CDR3 is TGCAGCGTCGGGACAGGGGGCATAGGTGGCTACACCTTC. The genes are TRBV29-1 and TRBJ1-2, with 12 bases lining up with TRBD1. CDR1 and CDR2 from the germline V gene are SQVTM and ANQGSEA. V was clipped by 6 bases and J by 7 bases; unmatched bases: 6. This CDR3 spans 13 amino acids.